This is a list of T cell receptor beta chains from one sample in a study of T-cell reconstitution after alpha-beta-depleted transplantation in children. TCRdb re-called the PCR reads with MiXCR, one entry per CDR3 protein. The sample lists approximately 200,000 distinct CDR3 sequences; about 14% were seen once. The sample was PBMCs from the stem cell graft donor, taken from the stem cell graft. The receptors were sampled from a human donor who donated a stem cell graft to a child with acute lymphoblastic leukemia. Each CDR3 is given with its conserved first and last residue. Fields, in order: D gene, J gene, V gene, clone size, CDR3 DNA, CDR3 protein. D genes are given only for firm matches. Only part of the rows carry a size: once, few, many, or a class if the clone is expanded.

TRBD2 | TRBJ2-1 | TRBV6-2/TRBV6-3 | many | TGTGCCAGCAGTTACGTCTTAGTTTGGGCTAGCGGGAGGACCTACAATGAGCAGTTCTTC | CASSYVLVWASGRTYNEQFF
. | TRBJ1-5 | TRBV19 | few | TGTGCCAGTAGTATTCCAGGAGAACCTAATCAGCCCCAGCATTTT | CASSIPGEPNQPQHF
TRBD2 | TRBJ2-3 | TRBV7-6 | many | TGTGCCAGCAGCTTAGACCGTCTAGCGGGAGCTGATACGCAGTATTTT | CASSLDRLAGADTQYF
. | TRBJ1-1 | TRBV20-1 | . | TGCAGTGCGATAGAGCGGGCAGCCACTGAAGCTTTCTTT | CSAIERAATEAFF
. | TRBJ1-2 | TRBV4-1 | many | TGCGCCAGCAGCCAAGGCCGACCGGGAAAAAGGCAGGGGAAGGATACGTGGTATGGCTACACCTTC | CASSQGRPGKRQGKDTWYGYTF
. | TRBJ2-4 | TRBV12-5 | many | TGTGCTAGTGGTCCCTCTGACAGCCTACTAGCCAAAAACATTCAGTACTTC | CASGPSDSLLAKNIQYF
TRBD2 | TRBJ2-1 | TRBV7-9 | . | TGTGCCAGCAGCACCCGGGGTAGCGGGAGCTACAATGAGCAGTTCTTC | CASSTRGSGSYNEQFF
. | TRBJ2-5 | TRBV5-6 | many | TGTGCCAGCAGCTTCGGGGCCCCGGGACCGTACCAAGAGACCCAGTACTTC | CASSFGAPGPYQETQYF
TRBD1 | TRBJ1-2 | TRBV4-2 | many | TGTGCCAGCAGCCAAGAGCCGGGACAGCTAGCTAACTATGGCTACACCTTC | CASSQEPGQLANYGYTF
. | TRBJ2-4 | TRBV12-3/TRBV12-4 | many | TGTGCCAGCACTGGAGGACGTACAGAAAACATTCAGTACTTC | CASTGGRTENIQYF
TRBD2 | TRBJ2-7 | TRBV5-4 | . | TGTGCCAGCAGACCGGGAGGGTTTCTGGACGAGCAGTACTTC | CASRPGGFLDEQYF
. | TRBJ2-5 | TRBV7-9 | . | TGTGCCAGCAGCCCGGCTCGGATCCAACAAGAGACCCAGTACTTC | CASSPARIQQETQYF
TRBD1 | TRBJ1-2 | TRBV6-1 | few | TGTGCCAGCAAGTACGGGGACAGCAACTATGGCTACACCTTC | CASKYGDSNYGYTF
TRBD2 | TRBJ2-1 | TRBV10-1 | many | TGCGCCAGCAAACCGGGGGGGAGAGGTTACAATGAGCAGTTCTTC | CASKPGGRGYNEQFF
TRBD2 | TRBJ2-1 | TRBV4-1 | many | TGCGCCAGCAGCCTTAGACTTGCGGGAGACAATAACAATGAGCAGTTCTTC | CASSLRLAGDNNNEQFF
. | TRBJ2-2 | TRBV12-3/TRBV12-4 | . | TGTGCCAGCAGGCGAGACACCGGGGAGCTGTTTTTT | CASRRDTGELFF
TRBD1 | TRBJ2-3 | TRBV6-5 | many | TGTGCCAGCAGTTACTCGACAGGGGGCGGGGGAGGTACAGATACGCAGTATTTT | CASSYSTGGGGGTDTQYF
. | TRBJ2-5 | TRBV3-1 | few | TGTGCCAGCAGCCAACGGTCTGGGGAGACCCAGTACTTC | CASSQRSGETQYF
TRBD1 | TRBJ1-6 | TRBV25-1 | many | TGTGCCAGCAGTGGCCCCGGGACCAGGGGGTCACCCCTCCACTTT | CASSGPGTRGSPLHF
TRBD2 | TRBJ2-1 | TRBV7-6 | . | TGTGCCAGCAGCTTCAATCCTAGCGGGAGGGGGAATGAGCAGTTCTTC | CASSFNPSGRGNEQFF
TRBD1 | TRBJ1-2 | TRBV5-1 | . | TGCGCCAGCAGCGCAAACAGGGGGCGTCACTATGGCTACACCTTC | CASSANRGRHYGYTF
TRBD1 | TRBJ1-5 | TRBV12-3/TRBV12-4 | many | TGTGCCAGCAGTGGGACAGGGAACAATCAGCCCCAGCATTTT | CASSGTGNNQPQHF
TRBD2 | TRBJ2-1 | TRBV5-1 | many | TGCGCCAGCAGCTCCATATTAGCGGGAGACAATGAGCAGTTCTTC | CASSSILAGDNEQFF
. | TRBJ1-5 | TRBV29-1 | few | TGCAGCGTTGGAGGGGGGTGGAATCAGCCCCAGCATTTT | CSVGGGWNQPQHF
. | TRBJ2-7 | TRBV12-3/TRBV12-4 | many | TGTGCCAGCAGACCCCGGGAACTCTACGAGCAGTACTTC | CASRPRELYEQYF
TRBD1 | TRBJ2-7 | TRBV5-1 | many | TGCGCCAGCAGCCCGGAGACAGGGGTTCGCCACGAGCAGTACTTC | CASSPETGVRHEQYF
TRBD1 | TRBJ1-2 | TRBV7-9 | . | TGTGCCAGCAGCTACCTGGGACAGACCTATGGCTACACCTTC | CASSYLGQTYGYTF
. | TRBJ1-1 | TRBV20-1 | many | TGCAGTGCCGGGACGGGCGGGGTGAACACTGAAGCTTTCTTT | CSAGTGGVNTEAFF
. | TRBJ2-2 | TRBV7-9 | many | TGTGCCAGCAGCTTAGCGCGGGGATACACCGGGGAGCTGTTTTTT | CASSLARGYTGELFF
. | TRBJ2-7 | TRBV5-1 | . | TGCGCCAGCAGCTTGTACGACCTCAACTACGAGCAGTACTTC | CASSLYDLNYEQYF
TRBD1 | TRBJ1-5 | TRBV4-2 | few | TGTGCCAGCAGCCCTCTTTTGCCCCCCGGACAGGGATCTAGCAATCAGCCCCAGCATTTT | CASSPLLPPGQGSSNQPQHF
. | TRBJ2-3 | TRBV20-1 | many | TGCAGTGCTAGACAGAGGGGGAGTTTTCGTACGCAGTATTTT | CSARQRGSFRTQYF
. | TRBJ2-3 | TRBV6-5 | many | TGTGCCAGCAGTTGGCGGACTAGCACAGATACGCAGTATTTT | CASSWRTSTDTQYF
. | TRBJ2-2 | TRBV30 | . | TGTGCCTGGAGTCCTCGGGCGGCGAACACCGGGGAGCTGTTTTTT | CAWSPRAANTGELFF
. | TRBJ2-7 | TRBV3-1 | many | TGTGCCAGCAGCCAAGATCTTATATCTGTGGAGCAGTACTTC | CASSQDLISVEQYF
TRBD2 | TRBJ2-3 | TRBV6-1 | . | TGTGCCAGCAGAGTTAGCGGGGGGGGCACAGATACGCAGTATTTT | CASRVSGGGTDTQYF
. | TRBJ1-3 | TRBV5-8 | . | TGTGCCAGCAGCTCCCTCGGGAACTCTCGAAACACCATATATTTT | CASSSLGNSRNTIYF
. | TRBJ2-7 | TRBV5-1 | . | TGCGCCAGCAGCCAGACTAGATCGCGCCTCTACGAGCAGTACTTC | CASSQTRSRLYEQYF
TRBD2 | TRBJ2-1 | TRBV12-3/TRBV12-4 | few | TGTGCCAGCAGTTTAGCGGGAGGGTCTTCCAGCTCCTACAATGAGCAGTTCTTC | CASSLAGGSSSSYNEQFF
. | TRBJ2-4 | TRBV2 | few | TGTGCCAGTCGGCGGGACATAGGGTACCAAAACATTCAGTACTTC | CASRRDIGYQNIQYF
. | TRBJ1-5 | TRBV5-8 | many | TGTGCCAGCAGCTTGAGGGTGGATAGCAATCAGCCCCAGCATTTT | CASSLRVDSNQPQHF
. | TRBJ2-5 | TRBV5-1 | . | TGCGCCAGCAGCTCAGGCGTTACCGAAGAGACCCAGTACTTC | CASSSGVTEETQYF
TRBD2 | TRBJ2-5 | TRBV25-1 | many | TGTGCCAGCAGTGGTTCTAGCGGGAGAAAGAACCAAGAGACCCAGTACTTC | CASSGSSGRKNQETQYF
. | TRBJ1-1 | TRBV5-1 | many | TGCGCCAGCAGCCCTGGCGGGGGTACTGAAGCTTTCTTT | CASSPGGGTEAFF
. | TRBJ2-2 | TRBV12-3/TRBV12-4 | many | TGTGCCAGCACCCTCCCTTATACGAACACCGGGGAGCTGTTTTTT | CASTLPYTNTGELFF
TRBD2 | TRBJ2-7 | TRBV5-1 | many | TGCGCCAGCAGCTTGGCTGCGGGAGAAGGTTCCGAGCAGTACTTC | CASSLAAGEGSEQYF
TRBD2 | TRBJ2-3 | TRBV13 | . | TGTGCCAGCAGCTTAGCGGGGACTAGACATAATACGCAGTATTTT | CASSLAGTRHNTQYF
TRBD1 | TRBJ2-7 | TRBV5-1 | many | TGCGCCAGCAGCTGGGACAGCCGCACCTCCTACGAGCAGTACTTC | CASSWDSRTSYEQYF
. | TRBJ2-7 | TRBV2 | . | TGTGCCAGCAGTGAACATCAGGGGAAAATCCACGAGCAGTACTTC | CASSEHQGKIHEQYF
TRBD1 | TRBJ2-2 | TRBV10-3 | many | TGTGCCATCAGTAGACAGGGAAGAACCGGGGAGCTGTTTTTT | CAISRQGRTGELFF